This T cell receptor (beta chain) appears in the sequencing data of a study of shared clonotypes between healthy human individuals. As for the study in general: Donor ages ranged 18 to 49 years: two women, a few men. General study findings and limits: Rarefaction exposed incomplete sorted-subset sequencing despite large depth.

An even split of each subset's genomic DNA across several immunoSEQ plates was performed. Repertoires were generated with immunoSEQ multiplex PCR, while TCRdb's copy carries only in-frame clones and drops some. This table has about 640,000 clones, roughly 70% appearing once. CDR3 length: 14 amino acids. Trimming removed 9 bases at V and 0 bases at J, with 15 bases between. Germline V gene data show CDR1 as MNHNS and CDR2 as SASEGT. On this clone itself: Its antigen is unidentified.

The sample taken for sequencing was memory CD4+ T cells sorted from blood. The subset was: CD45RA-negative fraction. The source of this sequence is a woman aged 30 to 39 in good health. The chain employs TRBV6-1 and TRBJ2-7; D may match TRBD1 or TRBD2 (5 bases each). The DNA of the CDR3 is TGTGCCAGTGGCGTCTGGGGGTTCTCCTACGAGCAGTACTTC. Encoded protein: CASGVWGFSYEQYF.